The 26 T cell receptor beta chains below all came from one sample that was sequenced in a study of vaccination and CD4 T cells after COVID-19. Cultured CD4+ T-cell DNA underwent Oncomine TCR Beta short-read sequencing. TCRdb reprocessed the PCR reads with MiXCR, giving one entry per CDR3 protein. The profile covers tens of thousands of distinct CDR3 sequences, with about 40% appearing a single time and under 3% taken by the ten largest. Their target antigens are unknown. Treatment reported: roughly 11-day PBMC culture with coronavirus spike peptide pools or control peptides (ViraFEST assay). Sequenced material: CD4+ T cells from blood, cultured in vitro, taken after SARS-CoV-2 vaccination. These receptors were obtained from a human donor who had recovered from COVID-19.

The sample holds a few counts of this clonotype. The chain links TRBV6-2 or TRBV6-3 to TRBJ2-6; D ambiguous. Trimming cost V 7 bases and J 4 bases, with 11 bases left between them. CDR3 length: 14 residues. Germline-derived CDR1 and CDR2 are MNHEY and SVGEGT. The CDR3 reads CASILASGANVLTF. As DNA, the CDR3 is TGTGCCAGCATCTTAGCTTCGGGGGCCAACGTCCTGACTTTC.

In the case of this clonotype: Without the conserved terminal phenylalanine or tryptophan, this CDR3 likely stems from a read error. The CDR3 sequence is CSAPASSGVSTDTQYL. Written as DNA, the CDR3 is TGCAGTGCTCCCGCCTCATCGGGAGTATCCACAGATACGCAGTATCTT. This sequence joins TRBV20-1 and TRBJ2-3; TRBD2 is a possible D gene (6 bases). The germline V gene encodes CDR1 DFQATT and CDR2 SNEGSKA (reference sequence). Trimming took off 5 bases at V and 2 bases at J, with 20 bases between the two ends. This CDR3 comprises 16 residues.

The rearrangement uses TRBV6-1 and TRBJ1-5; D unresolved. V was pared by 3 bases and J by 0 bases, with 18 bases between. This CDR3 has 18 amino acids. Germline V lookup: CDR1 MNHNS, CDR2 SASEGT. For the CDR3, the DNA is TGTGCCAGCAGTGAGCGAAGTATTGCCGGATATAGCAATCAGCCCCAGCATTTT. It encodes CASSERSIAGYSNQPQHF.

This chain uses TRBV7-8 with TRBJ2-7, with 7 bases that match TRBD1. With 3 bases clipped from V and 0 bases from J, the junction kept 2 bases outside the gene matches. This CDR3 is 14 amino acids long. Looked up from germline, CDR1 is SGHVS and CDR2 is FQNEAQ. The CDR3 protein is CASSLGQHSYEQYF. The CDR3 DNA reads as TGTGCCAGCAGCTTGGGACAGCACTCCTACGAGCAGTACTTC.

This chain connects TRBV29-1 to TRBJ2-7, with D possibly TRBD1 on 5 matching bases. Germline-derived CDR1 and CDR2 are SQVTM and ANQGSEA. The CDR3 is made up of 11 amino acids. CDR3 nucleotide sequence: TGCGGAGCGACAGTTACGTGGGAGCAGTACTTC. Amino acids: CGATVTWEQYF.

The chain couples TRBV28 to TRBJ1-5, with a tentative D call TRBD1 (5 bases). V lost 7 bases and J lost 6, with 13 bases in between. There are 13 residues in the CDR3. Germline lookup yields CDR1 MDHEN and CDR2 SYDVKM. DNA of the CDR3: TGTGCCAGCAAAAGGATAGGGGTTCAGCCCCAGCATTTT. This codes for CASKRIGVQPQHF.

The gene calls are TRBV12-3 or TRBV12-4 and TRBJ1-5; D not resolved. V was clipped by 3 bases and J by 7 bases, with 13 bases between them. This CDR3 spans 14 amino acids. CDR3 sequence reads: CASSFGFVGQPQHF. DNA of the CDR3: TGTGCCAGCAGTTTTGGGTTCGTCGGCCAGCCCCAGCATTTT.

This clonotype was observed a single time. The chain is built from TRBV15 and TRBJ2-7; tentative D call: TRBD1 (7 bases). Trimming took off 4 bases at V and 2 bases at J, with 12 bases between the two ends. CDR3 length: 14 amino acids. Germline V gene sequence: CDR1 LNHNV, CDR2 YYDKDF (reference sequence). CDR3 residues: CATSTGGTAYEQYF. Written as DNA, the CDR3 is TGTGCCACCAGCACTGGGGGGACAGCCTACGAGCAGTACTTC. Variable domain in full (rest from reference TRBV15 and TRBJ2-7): DAMVIQNPRYQVTQFGKPVTLSCSQTLNHNVMYWYQQKSSQAPKLLFHYYDKDFNNEADTPDNFQSRRPNTSFCFLDIRSPGLGDTAMYLCATSTGGTAYEQYFGPGTRLTVT.

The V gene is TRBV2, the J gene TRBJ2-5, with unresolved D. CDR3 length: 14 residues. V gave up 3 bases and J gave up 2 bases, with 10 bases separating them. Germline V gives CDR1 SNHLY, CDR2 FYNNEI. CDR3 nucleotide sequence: TGTGCCAGCAGTGACTGGGTCCAGCAAGAGACCCAGTACTTC. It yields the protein CASSDWVQQETQYF.

CDR3 coding DNA: TGTGCCAGCAGTGAAGGCAGGAACACTGAAGCTTTCTTT. It specifies CASSEGRNTEAFF. The V gene is TRBV6-1, the J gene TRBJ1-1; D gene unclear. Trimming took 1 base from V and 1 from J, leaving 4 bases between them. The CDR3 sequence is 13 residues long. The V gene's germline CDR1 is MNHNS and CDR2 SASEGT.

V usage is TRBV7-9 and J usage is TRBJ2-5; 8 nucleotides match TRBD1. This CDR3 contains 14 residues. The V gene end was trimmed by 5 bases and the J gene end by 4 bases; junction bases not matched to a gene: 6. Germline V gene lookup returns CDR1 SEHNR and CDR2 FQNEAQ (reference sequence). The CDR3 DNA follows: TGTGCCAGCAGCCTAGGACAGGGCGTAGAGACCCAGTACTTC. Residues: CASSLGQGVETQYF.

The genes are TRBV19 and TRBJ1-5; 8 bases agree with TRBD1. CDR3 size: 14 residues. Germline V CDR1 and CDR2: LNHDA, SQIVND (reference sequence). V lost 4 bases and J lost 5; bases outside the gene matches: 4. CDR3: CASSTRTGHQPQHF. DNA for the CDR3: TGTGCCAGTAGTACCCGGACAGGGCATCAGCCCCAGCATTTT.

CDR3 coding DNA: TGTGCCAGCAGCTTAGCTTCGGGATGGCAGTACTTC. Its protein is CASSLASGWQYF. The chain is built from TRBV11-3 and TRBJ2-7; tentative D call: TRBD2 (5 bases). Germline CDR1 reads SGHNT; CDR2 reads YENEEA. The ends were cut back, 1 base at V and 9 bases at J, with 10 bases in the middle. CDR3 length equals 12 residues.

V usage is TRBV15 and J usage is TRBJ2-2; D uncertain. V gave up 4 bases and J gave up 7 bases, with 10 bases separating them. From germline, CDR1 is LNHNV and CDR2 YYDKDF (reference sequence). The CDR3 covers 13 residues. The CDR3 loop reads CATSTYPFGELFF. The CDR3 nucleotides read TGTGCCACCAGCACCTACCCGTTCGGGGAGCTGTTTTTT.

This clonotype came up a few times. The CDR3: CASSQGTGGVRETQYF. As DNA, the CDR3 is TGTGCCAGTAGTCAAGGGACAGGGGGAGTCCGGGAGACCCAGTACTTC. This chain joins TRBV19 and TRBJ2-5, with 11 bases matching TRBD1. This CDR3 region has 16 residues. From germline, CDR1 is LNHDA and CDR2 SQIVND (reference sequence). Trimming cost V 5 bases and J 5 bases; bases outside gene matches: 10.

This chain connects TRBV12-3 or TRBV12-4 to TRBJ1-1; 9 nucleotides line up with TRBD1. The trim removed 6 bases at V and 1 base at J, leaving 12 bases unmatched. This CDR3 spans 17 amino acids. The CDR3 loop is CASRSDRGGSWNTEAFF. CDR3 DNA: TGTGCCAGCAGGTCCGACAGGGGGGGTTCATGGAACACTGAAGCTTTCTTT.

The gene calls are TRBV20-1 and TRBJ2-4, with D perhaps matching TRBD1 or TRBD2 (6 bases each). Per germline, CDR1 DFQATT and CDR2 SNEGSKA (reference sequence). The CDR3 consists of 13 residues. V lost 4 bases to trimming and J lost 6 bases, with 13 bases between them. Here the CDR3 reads CSATGAQGNIQYF. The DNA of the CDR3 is TGCAGTGCTACGGGGGCGCAGGGAAACATTCAGTACTTC.

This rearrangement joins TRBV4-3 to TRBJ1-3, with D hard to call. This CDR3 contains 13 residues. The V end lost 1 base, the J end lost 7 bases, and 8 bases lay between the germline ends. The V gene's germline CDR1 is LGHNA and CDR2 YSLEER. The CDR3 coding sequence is TGCGCCAGCAGCCAAGGCCTCCTGAACACCATATATTTT. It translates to CASSQGLLNTIYF.

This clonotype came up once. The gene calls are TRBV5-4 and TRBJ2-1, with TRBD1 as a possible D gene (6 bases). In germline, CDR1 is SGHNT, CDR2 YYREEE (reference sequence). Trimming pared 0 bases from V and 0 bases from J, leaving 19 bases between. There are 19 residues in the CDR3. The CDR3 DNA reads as TGTGCCAGCAGCTTGGAGCCCCACAGACAGGTGAGCTCCTACAATGAGCAGTTCTTC. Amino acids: CASSLEPHRQVSSYNEQFF.

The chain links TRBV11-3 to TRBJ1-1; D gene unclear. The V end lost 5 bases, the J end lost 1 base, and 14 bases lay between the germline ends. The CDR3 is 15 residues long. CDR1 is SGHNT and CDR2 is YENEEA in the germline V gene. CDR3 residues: CASSHHRTENTEAFF. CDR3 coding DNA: TGTGCCAGCAGCCACCACCGGACGGAGAACACTGAAGCTTTCTTT.

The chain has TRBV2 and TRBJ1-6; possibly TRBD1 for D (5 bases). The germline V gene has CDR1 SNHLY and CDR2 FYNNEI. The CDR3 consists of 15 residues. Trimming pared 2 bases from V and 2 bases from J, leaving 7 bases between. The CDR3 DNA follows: TGTGCCAGCAGTGAACAGGGAACCTATAATTCACCCCTCCACTTT. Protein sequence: CASSEQGTYNSPLHF. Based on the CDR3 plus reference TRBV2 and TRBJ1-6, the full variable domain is EPEVTQTPSHQVTQMGQEVILRCVPISNHLYFYWYRQILGQKVEFLVSFYNNEISEKSEIFDDQFSVERPDGSNFTLKIRSTKLEDSAMYFCASSEQGTYNSPLHFGNGTRLTVT.

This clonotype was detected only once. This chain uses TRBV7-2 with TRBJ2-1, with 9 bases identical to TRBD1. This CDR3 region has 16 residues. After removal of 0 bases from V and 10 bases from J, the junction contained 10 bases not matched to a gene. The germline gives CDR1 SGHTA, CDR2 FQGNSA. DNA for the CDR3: TGTGCCAGCAGCTTAGCCGGGACAGGGACCCCCGGAGAGCAGTTCTTC. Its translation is CASSLAGTGTPGEQFF.

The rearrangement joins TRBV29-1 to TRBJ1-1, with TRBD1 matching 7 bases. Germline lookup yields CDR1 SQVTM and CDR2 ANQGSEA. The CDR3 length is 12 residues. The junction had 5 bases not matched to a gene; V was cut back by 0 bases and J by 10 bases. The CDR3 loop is CSVEEVRGAAFF. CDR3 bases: TGCAGCGTTGAAGAAGTCAGGGGGGCAGCTTTCTTT.

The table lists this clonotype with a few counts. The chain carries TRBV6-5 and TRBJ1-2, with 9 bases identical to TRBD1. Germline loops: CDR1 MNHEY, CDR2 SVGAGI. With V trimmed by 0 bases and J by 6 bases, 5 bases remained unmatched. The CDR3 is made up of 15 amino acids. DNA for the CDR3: TGTGCCAGCAGTTACTCAGCGGACAGGGGCGATGGCTACACCTTC. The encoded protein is CASSYSADRGDGYTF.

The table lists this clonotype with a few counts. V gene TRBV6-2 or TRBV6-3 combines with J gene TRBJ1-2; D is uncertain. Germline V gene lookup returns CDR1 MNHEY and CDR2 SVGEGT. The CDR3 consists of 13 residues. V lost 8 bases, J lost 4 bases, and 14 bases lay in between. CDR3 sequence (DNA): TGTGCCAGCGCCCTGGGGATCGGCTATGGCTACACCTTC. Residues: CASALGIGYGYTF.

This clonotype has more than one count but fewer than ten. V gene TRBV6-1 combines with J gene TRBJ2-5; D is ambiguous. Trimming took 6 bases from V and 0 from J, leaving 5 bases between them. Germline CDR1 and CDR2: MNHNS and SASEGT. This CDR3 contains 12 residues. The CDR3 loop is CASSRYQETQYF. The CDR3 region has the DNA TGTGCCAGCAGCCGGTACCAAGAGACCCAGTACTTC.